Here is one T cell receptor beta chain with its context. Its target is unknown. This sample stems from a study of T cell responses to AZD1222 COVID-19 vaccine. Study information: Whether given at about 4 or about 12 weeks, second doses were pooled. Study results and limitations: The number of AZD1222 recipients seropositive at baseline was only 5 to 7. Clonal diversity may have been underestimated, and the donors were mostly white British, with more females than males. There were repertoire samples only from the period after the peak T cell response.

Clones were sequenced by immunoSEQ multiplex PCR, and TCRdb holds only the in-frame ones, with some missing. The sample holds around 140,000 clones, over 85% seen once. Trimming at V came to 7 bases and at J to 1 base, leaving 1 base not matched to a gene. CDR3 size: 13 residues. Per the germline V gene, CDR1 is SGHRS and CDR2 is YFSETQ. This TCR was sampled from an adult in good health. The sample consisted of peripheral blood, taken on day 0 of AZD1222 vaccination. The rearrangement links TRBV5-1 to TRBJ1-1, with 10 bases identical to TRBD1. CDR3 DNA: TGCGCCAGCGGACAGGGGGGGAACACTGAAGCTTTCTTT. This codes for CASGQGGNTEAFF.